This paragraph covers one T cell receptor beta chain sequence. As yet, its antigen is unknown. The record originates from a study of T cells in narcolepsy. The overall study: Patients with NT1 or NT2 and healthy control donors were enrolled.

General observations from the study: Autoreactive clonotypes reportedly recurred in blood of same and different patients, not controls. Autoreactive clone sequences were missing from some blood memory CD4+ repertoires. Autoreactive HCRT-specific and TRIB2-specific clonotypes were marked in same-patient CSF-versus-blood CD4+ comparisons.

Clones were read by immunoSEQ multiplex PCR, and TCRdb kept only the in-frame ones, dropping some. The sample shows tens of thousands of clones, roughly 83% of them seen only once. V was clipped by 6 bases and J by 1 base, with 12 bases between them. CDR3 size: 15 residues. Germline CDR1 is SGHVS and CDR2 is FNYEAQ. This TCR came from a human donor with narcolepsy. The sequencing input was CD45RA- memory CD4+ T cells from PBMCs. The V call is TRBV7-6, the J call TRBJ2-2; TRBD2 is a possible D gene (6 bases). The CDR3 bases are TGTGCCAGCAGGCCAAATAGCGGGAACACCGGGGAGCTGTTTTTT. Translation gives CASRPNSGNTGELFF.